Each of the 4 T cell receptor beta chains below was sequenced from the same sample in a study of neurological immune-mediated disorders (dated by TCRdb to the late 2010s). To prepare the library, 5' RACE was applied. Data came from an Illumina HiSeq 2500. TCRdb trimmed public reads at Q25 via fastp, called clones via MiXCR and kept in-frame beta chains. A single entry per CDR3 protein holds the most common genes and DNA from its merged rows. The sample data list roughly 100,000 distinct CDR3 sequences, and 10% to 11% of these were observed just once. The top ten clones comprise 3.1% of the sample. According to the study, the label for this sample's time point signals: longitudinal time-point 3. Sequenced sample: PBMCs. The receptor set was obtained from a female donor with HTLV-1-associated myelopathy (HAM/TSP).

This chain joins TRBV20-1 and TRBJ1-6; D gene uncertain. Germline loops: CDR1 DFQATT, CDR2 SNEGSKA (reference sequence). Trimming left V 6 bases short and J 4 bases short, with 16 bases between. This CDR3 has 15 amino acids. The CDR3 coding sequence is TGCAGTGCCGTGGGGAGGGCGCGTTATAATTCACCCCTCCACTTT. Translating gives CSAVGRARYNSPLHF.

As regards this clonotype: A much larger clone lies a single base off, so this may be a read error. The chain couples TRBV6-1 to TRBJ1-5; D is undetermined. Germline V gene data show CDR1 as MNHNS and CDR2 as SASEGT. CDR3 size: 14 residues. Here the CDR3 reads CSSSESGLNQPQHF. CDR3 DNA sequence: TGTTCCAGCAGTGAGTCCGGGCTGAATCAGCCCCAGCATTTT.

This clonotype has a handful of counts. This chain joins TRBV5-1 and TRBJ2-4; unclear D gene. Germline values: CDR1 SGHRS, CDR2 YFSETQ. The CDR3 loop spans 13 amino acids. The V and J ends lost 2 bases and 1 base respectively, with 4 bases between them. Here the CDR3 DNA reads TGCGCCAGCAGCTTTGAGGCCAAAAACATTCAGTACTTC. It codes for CASSFEAKNIQYF.

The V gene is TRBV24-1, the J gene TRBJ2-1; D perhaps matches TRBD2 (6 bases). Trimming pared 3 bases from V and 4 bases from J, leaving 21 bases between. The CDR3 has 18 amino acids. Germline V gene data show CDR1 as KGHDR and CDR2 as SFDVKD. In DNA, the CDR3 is TGTGCCACCAGTGATACCGTCGGGAGCGCAGGACCTTACAATGAGCAGTTCTTC. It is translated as CATSDTVGSAGPYNEQFF.